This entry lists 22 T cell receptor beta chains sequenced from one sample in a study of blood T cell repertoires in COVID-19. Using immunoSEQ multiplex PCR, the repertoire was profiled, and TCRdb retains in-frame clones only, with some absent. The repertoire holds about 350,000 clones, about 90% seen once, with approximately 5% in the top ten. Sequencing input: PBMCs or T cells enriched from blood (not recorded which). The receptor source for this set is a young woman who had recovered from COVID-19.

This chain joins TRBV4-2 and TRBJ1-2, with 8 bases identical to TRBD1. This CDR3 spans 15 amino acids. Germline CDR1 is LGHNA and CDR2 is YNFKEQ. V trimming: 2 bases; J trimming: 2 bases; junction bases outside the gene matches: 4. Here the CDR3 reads CASSQPQGANYGYTF. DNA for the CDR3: TGTGCCAGCAGCCAACCTCAGGGGGCGAACTATGGCTACACCTTC.

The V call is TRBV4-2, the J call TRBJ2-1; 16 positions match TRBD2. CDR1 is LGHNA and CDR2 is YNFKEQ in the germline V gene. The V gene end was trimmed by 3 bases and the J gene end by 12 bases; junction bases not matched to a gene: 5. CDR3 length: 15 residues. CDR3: CASSQGLAGGQGQFF. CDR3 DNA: TGTGCCAGCAGCCAGGGACTAGCGGGGGGGCAAGGGCAGTTCTTC.

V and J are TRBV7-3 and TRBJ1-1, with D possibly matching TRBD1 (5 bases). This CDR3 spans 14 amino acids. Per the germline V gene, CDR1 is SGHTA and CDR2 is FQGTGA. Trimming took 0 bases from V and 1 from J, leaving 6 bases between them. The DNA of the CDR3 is TGTGCCAGCAGCTTAACCACAGGGAACACTGAAGCTTTCTTT. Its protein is CASSLTTGNTEAFF.

The CDR3 nucleotides are TGCAGTGCTAGTCCCTTTGCAACTAATGAAAAACTGTTTTTT. Its translation: CSASPFATNEKLFF. The gene calls are TRBV20-1 and TRBJ1-4; D is uncertain. Germline V CDR1 and CDR2: DFQATT, SNEGSKA (reference sequence). The V end lost 3 bases, the J end lost 0 bases, and 8 bases lay between the germline ends. The CDR3 has 14 residues.

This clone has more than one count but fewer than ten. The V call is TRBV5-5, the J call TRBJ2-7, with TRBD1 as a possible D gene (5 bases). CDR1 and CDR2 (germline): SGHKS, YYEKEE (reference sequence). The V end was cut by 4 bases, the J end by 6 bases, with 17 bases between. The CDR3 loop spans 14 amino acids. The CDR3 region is CASSPAPGLGEQYF. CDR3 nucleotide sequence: TGTGCCAGCAGCCCTGCCCCAGGGCTTGGCGAGCAGTACTTC. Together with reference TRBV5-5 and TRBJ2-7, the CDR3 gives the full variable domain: DAGVTQSPTHLIKTRGQQVTLRCSPISGHKSVSWYQQVLGQGPQFIFQYYEKEERGRGNFPDRFSARQFPNYSSELNVNALLLGDSALYLCASSPAPGLGEQYFGPGTRLTVT.

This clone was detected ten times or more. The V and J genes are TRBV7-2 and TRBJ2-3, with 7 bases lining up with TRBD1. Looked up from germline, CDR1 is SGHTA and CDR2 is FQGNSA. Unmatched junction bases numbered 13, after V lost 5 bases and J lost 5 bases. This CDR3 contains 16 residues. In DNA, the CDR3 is TGTGCCAGCAGCCCAGGACAGGCGTCGAGTGGAGATACGCAGTATTTT. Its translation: CASSPGQASSGDTQYF.

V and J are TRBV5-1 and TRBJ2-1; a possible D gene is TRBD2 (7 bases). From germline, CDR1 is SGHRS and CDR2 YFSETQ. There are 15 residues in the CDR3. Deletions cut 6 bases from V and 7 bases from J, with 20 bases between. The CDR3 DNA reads TGCGCCAGCACCAAGGGGGGGGAATCGGGTAATGAGCAGTTCTTC. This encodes CASTKGGESGNEQFF.

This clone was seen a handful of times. The CDR3 loop reads CASRDTGGTEAFF. In DNA form, the CDR3 reads TGTGCCAGCAGAGACACAGGGGGCACTGAAGCTTTCTTT. V gene TRBV3-1 (or the pseudogene TRBV3-2) combines with J gene TRBJ1-1; 8 nucleotides match TRBD1. V lost 6 bases, J lost 4 bases, and 4 bases stayed unmatched. CDR1 and CDR2 (germline): LGHDT, YNNKEL (reference sequence). This CDR3 contains 13 residues.

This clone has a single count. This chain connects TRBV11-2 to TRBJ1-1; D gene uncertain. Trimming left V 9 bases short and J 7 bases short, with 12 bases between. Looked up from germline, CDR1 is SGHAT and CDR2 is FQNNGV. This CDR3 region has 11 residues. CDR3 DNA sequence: TGTGCCAGTTCCCCGCGCTTTGAAGCTTTCTTT. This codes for CASSPRFEAFF.

The CDR3 DNA reads as TGCGCCAGCAGCCAAGGCGGGAGCTCCTACAATGAGCAGTTCTTC. This codes for CASSQGGSSYNEQFF. The chain has TRBV4-3 and TRBJ2-1; 7 bases fit TRBD2. In germline, CDR1 is LGHNA, CDR2 YSLEER. There are 15 residues in the CDR3. V was clipped by 1 base and J by 0 bases; unmatched bases: 0.

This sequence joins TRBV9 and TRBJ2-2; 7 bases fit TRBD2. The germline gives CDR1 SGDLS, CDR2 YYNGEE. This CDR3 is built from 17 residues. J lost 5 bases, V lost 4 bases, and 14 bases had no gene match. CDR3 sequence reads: CASSPSPYGGGTGELFF. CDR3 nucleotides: TGTGCCAGCAGCCCTAGCCCCTACGGGGGAGGGACCGGGGAGCTGTTTTTT.

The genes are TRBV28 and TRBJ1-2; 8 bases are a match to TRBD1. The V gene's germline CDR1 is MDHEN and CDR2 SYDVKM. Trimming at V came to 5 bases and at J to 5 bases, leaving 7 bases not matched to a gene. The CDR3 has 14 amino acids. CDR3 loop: CASSLRTGTYGYTF. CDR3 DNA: TGTGCCAGCAGTCTCCGGACAGGGACATATGGCTACACCTTC.

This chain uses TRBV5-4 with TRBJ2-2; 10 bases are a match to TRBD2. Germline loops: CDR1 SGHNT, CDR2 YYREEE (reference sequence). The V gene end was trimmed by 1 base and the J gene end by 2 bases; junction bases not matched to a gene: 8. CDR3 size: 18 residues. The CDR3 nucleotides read TGTGCCAGCAGCTTGCCCCCACTAGCGGGGCATAACACCGGGGAGCTGTTTTTT. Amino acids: CASSLPPLAGHNTGELFF.

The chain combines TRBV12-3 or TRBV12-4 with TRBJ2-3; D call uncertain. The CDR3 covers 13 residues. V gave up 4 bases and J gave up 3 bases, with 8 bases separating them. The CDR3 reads CASSSPRTDTQYF. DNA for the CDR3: TGTGCCAGCAGTTCCCCCCGGACAGATACGCAGTATTTT.

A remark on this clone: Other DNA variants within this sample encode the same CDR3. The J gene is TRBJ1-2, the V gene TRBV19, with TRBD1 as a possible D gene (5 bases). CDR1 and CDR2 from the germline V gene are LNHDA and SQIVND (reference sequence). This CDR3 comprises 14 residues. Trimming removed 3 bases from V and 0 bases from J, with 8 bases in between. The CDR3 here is CASSIRGTNYGYTF. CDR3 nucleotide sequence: TGTGCCAGTAGTATTCGGGGGACTAACTATGGCTACACCTTC.

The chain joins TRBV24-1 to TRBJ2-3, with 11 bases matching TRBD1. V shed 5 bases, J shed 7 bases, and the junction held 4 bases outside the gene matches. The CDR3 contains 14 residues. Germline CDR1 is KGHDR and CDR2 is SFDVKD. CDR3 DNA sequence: TGTGCCACCAGTGGGACAGGGGGCTCAAATACGCAGTATTTT. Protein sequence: CATSGTGGSNTQYF.

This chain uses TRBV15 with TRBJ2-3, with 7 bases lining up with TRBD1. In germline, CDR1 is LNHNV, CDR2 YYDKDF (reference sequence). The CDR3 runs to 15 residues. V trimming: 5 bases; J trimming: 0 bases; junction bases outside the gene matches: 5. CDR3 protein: CATSRPGQSTDTQYF. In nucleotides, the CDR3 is TGTGCCACCAGCCGCCCGGGACAGAGCACAGATACGCAGTATTTT.

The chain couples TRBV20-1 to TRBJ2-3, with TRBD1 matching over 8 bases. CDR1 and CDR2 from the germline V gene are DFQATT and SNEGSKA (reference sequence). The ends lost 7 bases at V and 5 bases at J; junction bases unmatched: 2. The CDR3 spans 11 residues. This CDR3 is CSGRGQDTQYF. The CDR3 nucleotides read TGCAGTGGCAGGGGGCAAGATACGCAGTATTTT.

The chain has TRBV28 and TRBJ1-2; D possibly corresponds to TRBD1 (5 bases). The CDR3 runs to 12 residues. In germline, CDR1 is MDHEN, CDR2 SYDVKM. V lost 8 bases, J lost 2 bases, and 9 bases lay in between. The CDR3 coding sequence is TGTGCCAGCGTTGGACAAAACTATGGCTACACCTTC. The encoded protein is CASVGQNYGYTF.

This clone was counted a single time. The CDR3 DNA reads as TGTGCCAGCAGCTCCAACACAGGGGCTATTGAAAAACTGTTTTTT. Translating gives CASSSNTGAIEKLFF. This sequence joins TRBV9 and TRBJ1-4, with 7 bases aligning to TRBD1. Trimming removed 4 bases from V and 7 bases from J; junction bases left unmatched: 10. This CDR3 contains 15 residues. Germline CDR1 SGDLS, CDR2 YYNGEE.

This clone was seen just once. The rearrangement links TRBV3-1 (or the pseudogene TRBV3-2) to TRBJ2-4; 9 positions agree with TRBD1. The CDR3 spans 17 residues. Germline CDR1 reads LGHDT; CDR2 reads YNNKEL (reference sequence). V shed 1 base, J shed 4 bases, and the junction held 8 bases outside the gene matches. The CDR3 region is CASSQVTTGGLKNIQYF. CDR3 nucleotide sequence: TGTGCCAGCAGCCAAGTCACCACAGGGGGCCTTAAAAACATTCAGTACTTC.

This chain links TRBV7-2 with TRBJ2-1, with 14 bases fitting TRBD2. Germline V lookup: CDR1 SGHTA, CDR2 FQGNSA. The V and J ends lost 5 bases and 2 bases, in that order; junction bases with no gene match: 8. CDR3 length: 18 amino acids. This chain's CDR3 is CASSRGGTSGGPYNEQFF. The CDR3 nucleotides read TGTGCCAGCAGCCGCGGGGGGACTAGCGGGGGTCCCTACAATGAGCAGTTCTTC.